This is a list of T cell receptor beta chains from one sample in a study of T cells in Graves' hyperthyroidism and ophthalmopathy. TCRdb fed the multiplex PCR reads into MiXCR, producing one record per CDR3 protein. The sample includes hundreds of thousands of distinct CDR3 sequences, about 14% of them seen just once. Sequencing used blood. These receptors were obtained from a man aged 18 to 35 with Graves' ophthalmopathy. The CDR3 runs from the conserved cysteine through the conserved F or W. Each record gives: D gene, clone size, J gene, V gene, CDR3 protein, CDR3 DNA. A D gene is named only where the DNA matches it firmly. Some rows have no size entry. The others give once, few or many, or a class for an expanded clone.

d_gene: NA
abundance: few
j_gene: TRBJ1-5
v_gene: TRBV15
CDR3aa: CATSRDTGSNQPQHF
CDR3nt: TGTGCCACCAGCAGAGATACGGGAAGCAATCAGCCCCAGCATTTT

d_gene: TRBD2
abundance: few
j_gene: TRBJ2-7
v_gene: TRBV5-6
CDR3aa: CASRSIRGSGPPEDTEQYF
CDR3nt: TGTGCCAGCAGATCCATAAGGGGTAGCGGGCCGCCCGAAGATACGGAGCAGTACTTC

d_gene: TRBD1
abundance: few
j_gene: TRBJ1-4
v_gene: TRBV9
CDR3aa: CASSVETGGNEKLFF
CDR3nt: TGTGCCAGCAGCGTTGAGACAGGGGGGAATGAAAAACTGTTTTTT

d_gene: TRBD1
abundance: many
j_gene: TRBJ1-5
v_gene: TRBV12-3/TRBV12-4
CDR3aa: CASTRQGPETQHF
CDR3nt: TGTGCCAGCACACGACAGGGCCCGGAAACCCAGCATTTT

d_gene: TRBD1
abundance: many
j_gene: TRBJ1-5
v_gene: TRBV7-9
CDR3aa: CASSSGTENSYSNQPQHF
CDR3nt: TGTGCCAGCAGCAGCGGGACAGAAAACAGCTATAGCAATCAGCCCCAGCATTTT

d_gene: TRBD1
abundance: many
j_gene: TRBJ2-7
v_gene: TRBV5-1
CDR3aa: CASSAGQGIHEQYF
CDR3nt: TGCGCCAGCAGCGCGGGACAGGGGATCCACGAGCAGTACTTC

d_gene: TRBD2
abundance: many
j_gene: TRBJ2-3
v_gene: TRBV20-1
CDR3aa: CSALTLADLTDTQYF
CDR3nt: TGCAGTGCTCTCACCCTAGCGGACCTCACAGATACGCAGTATTTT

d_gene: TRBD1
abundance: NA
j_gene: TRBJ2-6
v_gene: TRBV7-2
CDR3aa: CASSLGDRGSGANVLTF
CDR3nt: TGTGCCAGCAGCTTAGGGGACAGGGGCTCTGGGGCCAACGTCCTGACTTTC

d_gene: TRBD1
abundance: many
j_gene: TRBJ2-5
v_gene: TRBV30
CDR3aa: CAQRTGGRETQYF
CDR3nt: TGTGCCCAGAGGACAGGCGGTCGAGAGACCCAGTACTTC

d_gene: TRBD2
abundance: NA
j_gene: TRBJ2-1
v_gene: TRBV4-1
CDR3aa: CASRGSGDSYNEQFF
CDR3nt: TGCGCCAGCCGGGGTAGCGGGGACTCCTACAATGAGCAGTTCTTC

d_gene: NA
abundance: many
j_gene: TRBJ2-1
v_gene: TRBV4-1
CDR3aa: CASSHPLATEQFF
CDR3nt: TGCGCCAGCAGCCACCCCCTAGCGACCGAGCAGTTCTTC

d_gene: NA
abundance: many
j_gene: TRBJ1-1
v_gene: TRBV6-1
CDR3aa: CASNTPGLGNTEAFF
CDR3nt: TGTGCCAGCAATACACCGGGACTTGGGAACACTGAAGCTTTCTTT

d_gene: NA
abundance: many
j_gene: TRBJ2-5
v_gene: TRBV12-3/TRBV12-4
CDR3aa: CASSLGSSQETQYF
CDR3nt: TGTGCCAGCAGTTTAGGGTCCTCCCAAGAGACCCAGTACTTC

d_gene: NA
abundance: few
j_gene: TRBJ2-7
v_gene: TRBV6-2/TRBV6-3
CDR3aa: CASRKALGVYEQYF
CDR3nt: TGTGCCAGCAGGAAAGCACTAGGAGTCTACGAGCAGTACTTC

d_gene: TRBD2
abundance: many
j_gene: TRBJ2-5
v_gene: TRBV20-1
CDR3aa: CSASGLAGAVETQYF
CDR3nt: TGCAGTGCTTCGGGACTAGCGGGAGCGGTGGAGACCCAGTACTTC

d_gene: TRBD2
abundance: many
j_gene: TRBJ2-7
v_gene: TRBV2
CDR3aa: CARGLAGGYEQYF
CDR3nt: TGTGCCAGGGGACTAGCGGGAGGGTACGAGCAGTACTTC

d_gene: TRBD1
abundance: many
j_gene: TRBJ2-1
v_gene: TRBV6-1
CDR3aa: CAISTGGADEQFF
CDR3nt: TGTGCCATATCGACAGGGGGCGCGGATGAGCAGTTCTTC

d_gene: NA
abundance: many
j_gene: TRBJ2-7
v_gene: TRBV6-1
CDR3aa: CASSWGGSSYEQYF
CDR3nt: TGTGCCAGCAGCTGGGGCGGAAGCTCCTACGAGCAGTACTTC

d_gene: TRBD2
abundance: few
j_gene: TRBJ2-7
v_gene: TRBV30
CDR3aa: CAWSRGREGEQYF
CDR3nt: TGTGCCTGGAGTCGGGGGCGGGAGGGCGAGCAGTACTTC

d_gene: NA
abundance: few
j_gene: TRBJ2-5
v_gene: TRBV7-9
CDR3aa: CASSQAGRGQETQYF
CDR3nt: TGTGCCAGCAGCCAAGCGGGCAGGGGGCAAGAGACCCAGTACTTC

d_gene: NA
abundance: few
j_gene: TRBJ2-2
v_gene: TRBV11-2
CDR3aa: CASSFQRLGELFF
CDR3nt: TGTGCCAGCAGCTTCCAGAGGCTCGGGGAGCTGTTTTTT

d_gene: TRBD2
abundance: many
j_gene: TRBJ2-3
v_gene: TRBV2
CDR3aa: CASSTGTSGTDTQYF
CDR3nt: TGTGCCAGCTCTACCGGGACTAGCGGCACAGATACGCAGTATTTT

d_gene: NA
abundance: few
j_gene: TRBJ2-1
v_gene: TRBV30
CDR3aa: CAWSQWSYNEQFF
CDR3nt: TGTGCCTGGAGTCAATGGAGCTACAATGAGCAGTTCTTC

d_gene: TRBD2
abundance: many
j_gene: TRBJ2-7
v_gene: TRBV6-1
CDR3aa: CASSEAGFAGGSYEQYF
CDR3nt: TGTGCCAGCAGTGAAGCGGGGTTTGCGGGAGGGTCCTACGAGCAGTACTTC

d_gene: NA
abundance: many
j_gene: TRBJ2-7
v_gene: TRBV27
CDR3aa: CASRTPRSYEQYF
CDR3nt: TGTGCCAGCAGAACCCCTCGGTCCTACGAGCAGTACTTC

d_gene: NA
abundance: NA
j_gene: TRBJ2-6
v_gene: TRBV18
CDR3aa: CASSPPGNSGANVLTF
CDR3nt: TGTGCCAGCTCACCACCGGGGAACTCTGGGGCCAACGTCCTGACTTTC

d_gene: TRBD2
abundance: few
j_gene: TRBJ2-1
v_gene: TRBV24-1
CDR3aa: CATSELSGGSANEQFF
CDR3nt: TGTGCCACCAGTGAACTTAGCGGGGGGTCGGCCAATGAGCAGTTCTTC

d_gene: NA
abundance: many
j_gene: TRBJ2-7
v_gene: TRBV5-1
CDR3aa: CASTKREDGEQYF
CDR3nt: TGCGCCAGCACCAAAAGGGAGGACGGCGAGCAGTACTTC

d_gene: TRBD2
abundance: many
j_gene: TRBJ2-3
v_gene: TRBV5-1
CDR3aa: CASTQRGDTDTQYF
CDR3nt: TGCGCCAGCACACAGCGGGGGGACACAGATACGCAGTATTTT

d_gene: TRBD1
abundance: few
j_gene: TRBJ2-2
v_gene: TRBV7-9
CDR3aa: CASSGPRQGAAGELFF
CDR3nt: TGTGCCAGCAGCGGCCCCCGACAGGGGGCGGCCGGGGAGCTGTTTTTT

d_gene: TRBD1
abundance: many
j_gene: TRBJ1-2
v_gene: TRBV10-2
CDR3aa: CASRGTGDGGYTF
CDR3nt: TGCGCCAGCAGAGGGACAGGAGATGGTGGCTACACCTTC

d_gene: TRBD1
abundance: many
j_gene: TRBJ2-5
v_gene: TRBV19
CDR3aa: CASSSRQGDRETQYF
CDR3nt: TGTGCCAGTAGTTCTCGACAGGGGGATCGAGAGACCCAGTACTTC

d_gene: NA
abundance: many
j_gene: TRBJ2-6
v_gene: TRBV7-9
CDR3aa: CASSHNRFSGANVLTF
CDR3nt: TGTGCCAGCAGCCACAACAGGTTCTCTGGGGCCAACGTCCTGACTTTC

d_gene: NA
abundance: many
j_gene: TRBJ1-1
v_gene: TRBV11-3
CDR3aa: CASSLGLASTEAFF
CDR3nt: TGTGCCAGCAGCTTAGGTCTAGCCAGCACTGAAGCTTTCTTT

d_gene: TRBD1
abundance: many
j_gene: TRBJ1-6
v_gene: TRBV5-1
CDR3aa: CASSPIWGQGAPLHF
CDR3nt: TGCGCCAGCAGTCCCATCTGGGGACAGGGGGCACCCCTCCACTTT

d_gene: TRBD2
abundance: many
j_gene: TRBJ2-1
v_gene: TRBV5-5
CDR3aa: CASSLWRGGRSEQFF
CDR3nt: TGTGCCAGCAGCTTGTGGCGGGGGGGTCGGAGTGAGCAGTTCTTC

d_gene: NA
abundance: many
j_gene: TRBJ1-1
v_gene: TRBV6-2/TRBV6-3
CDR3aa: CASRRTTLNTEAFF
CDR3nt: TGTGCCAGCAGGAGGACTACTCTGAACACTGAAGCTTTCTTT

d_gene: TRBD2
abundance: NA
j_gene: TRBJ2-4
v_gene: TRBV7-3
CDR3aa: CASSLAGGRGDIQYF
CDR3nt: TGTGCCAGCAGCTTGGCGGGAGGGCGGGGGGACATTCAGTACTTC

d_gene: NA
abundance: many
j_gene: TRBJ2-3
v_gene: TRBV7-8
CDR3aa: CASGISTDTQYF
CDR3nt: TGTGCCAGCGGCATTTCCACAGATACGCAGTATTTT

d_gene: NA
abundance: many
j_gene: TRBJ1-1
v_gene: TRBV5-1
CDR3aa: CASSLVSDTEAFF
CDR3nt: TGCGCCAGCAGCTTGGTTTCTGATACTGAAGCTTTCTTT

d_gene: NA
abundance: many
j_gene: TRBJ2-3
v_gene: TRBV7-9
CDR3aa: CASSRGGTDTQYF
CDR3nt: TGTGCCAGCAGCCGCGGGGGCACAGATACGCAGTATTTT

d_gene: TRBD2
abundance: many
j_gene: TRBJ2-1
v_gene: TRBV6-1
CDR3aa: CASSYHPSGGEYNEQFF
CDR3nt: TGTGCCAGCAGTTACCACCCTAGCGGGGGGGAGTACAATGAGCAGTTCTTC

d_gene: NA
abundance: few
j_gene: TRBJ1-3
v_gene: TRBV20-1
CDR3aa: CSARFPSQGSSGNTIYF
CDR3nt: TGCAGTGCTAGATTTCCTAGCCAGGGGAGCTCTGGAAACACCATATATTTT

d_gene: TRBD1
abundance: many
j_gene: TRBJ1-2
v_gene: TRBV27
CDR3aa: CASSQTGVDYGYTF
CDR3nt: TGTGCCAGCAGTCAGACAGGGGTTGACTATGGCTACACCTTC

d_gene: NA
abundance: many
j_gene: TRBJ2-7
v_gene: TRBV12-3/TRBV12-4
CDR3aa: CASSFAGISYEQYF
CDR3nt: TGTGCCAGCAGTTTCGCGGGGATCTCCTACGAGCAGTACTTC

d_gene: NA
abundance: NA
j_gene: TRBJ2-2
v_gene: TRBV2
CDR3aa: CASSEERASNTGELFF
CDR3nt: TGTGCCAGCAGTGAAGAACGGGCCTCCAACACCGGGGAGCTGTTTTTT

d_gene: NA
abundance: NA
j_gene: TRBJ2-1
v_gene: TRBV10-1
CDR3aa: CASSDTLGANEQFF
CDR3nt: TGCGCCAGCAGTGATACACTAGGGGCCAATGAGCAGTTCTTC

d_gene: TRBD2
abundance: many
j_gene: TRBJ2-7
v_gene: TRBV7-2
CDR3aa: CASSLGTSGVSYEQYF
CDR3nt: TGTGCCAGCAGCTTAGGGACTAGCGGGGTCTCCTACGAGCAGTACTTC

d_gene: NA
abundance: many
j_gene: TRBJ2-1
v_gene: TRBV7-6
CDR3aa: CASSLGRTVTSSYNEQFF
CDR3nt: TGTGCCAGCAGCTTAGGACGGACTGTGACGAGCTCCTACAATGAGCAGTTCTTC

d_gene: NA
abundance: many
j_gene: TRBJ1-2
v_gene: TRBV12-3/TRBV12-4
CDR3aa: CASSLLPVGYTF
CDR3nt: TGTGCCAGCAGTTTATTACCCGTCGGCTACACCTTC

d_gene: NA
abundance: few
j_gene: TRBJ1-2
v_gene: TRBV6-1
CDR3aa: CASSPTVLYGYTF
CDR3nt: TGTGCCAGCAGTCCGACAGTACTCTATGGCTACACCTTC

d_gene: NA
abundance: NA
j_gene: TRBJ2-5
v_gene: TRBV15
CDR3aa: CATSSSGPPGTQYF
CDR3nt: TGTGCCACCAGCTCGAGCGGGCCCCCAGGGACCCAGTACTTC

d_gene: NA
abundance: many
j_gene: TRBJ1-2
v_gene: TRBV10-3
CDR3aa: CAITGDTGDGYTF
CDR3nt: TGTGCCATCACCGGGGACACAGGCGATGGCTACACCTTC

d_gene: NA
abundance: many
j_gene: TRBJ1-4
v_gene: TRBV14
CDR3aa: CASSARTGNLEKLFF
CDR3nt: TGTGCCAGCAGCGCAAGAACTGGGAATCTTGAAAAACTGTTTTTT

d_gene: NA
abundance: many
j_gene: TRBJ1-1
v_gene: TRBV20-1
CDR3aa: CSARSGDIAEAFF
CDR3nt: TGCAGTGCGCGAAGTGGGGATATCGCTGAAGCTTTCTTT

d_gene: NA
abundance: few
j_gene: TRBJ1-2
v_gene: TRBV19
CDR3aa: CASSIEPGQPNYGYTF
CDR3nt: TGTGCCAGTAGTATAGAACCAGGCCAACCTAACTATGGCTACACCTTC

d_gene: NA
abundance: many
j_gene: TRBJ2-1
v_gene: TRBV5-1
CDR3aa: CASSLGGSNEQFF
CDR3nt: TGCGCCAGCAGCTTGGGGGGGTCCAATGAGCAGTTCTTC

d_gene: TRBD2
abundance: NA
j_gene: TRBJ2-3
v_gene: TRBV27
CDR3aa: CASRRRTSGRTDTQYF
CDR3nt: TGTGCCAGCAGGCGTAGGACTAGCGGGCGCACAGATACGCAGTATTTT